One and the same sample provided the 11 T cell receptor beta chains below, sequenced in a study of blood T cell repertoires in COVID-19. Profiled with immunoSEQ multiplex PCR; TCRdb holds only in-frame clones, not every one. The table has some 120,000 clones, approximately 80% seen once. Sequencing was performed on peripheral blood. The source of these receptors is a man between 65 and 85 years old with acute or convalescent COVID-19.

The CDR3 loop reads CASSDRGHSSYEQYF. The CDR3 region has the DNA TGTGCCAGCAGTGACAGGGGCCATAGCTCCTACGAGCAGTACTTC. The gene calls are TRBV2 and TRBJ2-7, with a weak D call TRBD1 (6 bases). The CDR3 covers 15 residues. The germline V gene encodes CDR1 SNHLY and CDR2 FYNNEI. Trimming took 3 bases from V and 0 from J, leaving 12 bases between them.

This chain links TRBV7-8 with TRBJ2-2; 8 bases are shared with TRBD1. CDR1 is SGHVS and CDR2 is FQNEAQ in the germline V gene. The CDR3 loop spans 15 amino acids. V lost 5 bases to trimming and J lost 3 bases; unmatched junction nucleotides: 5. As DNA, the CDR3 is TGTGCCAGCAGCACGACAGGGGCTCACACCGGGGAGCTGTTTTTT. It translates to CASSTTGAHTGELFF.

This chain joins TRBV18 and TRBJ2-3; TRBD2 might be the D (7 bases). Germline loops: CDR1 KGHSH, CDR2 LQKENI. CDR3 length: 15 residues. The ends were cut back, 8 bases at V and 4 bases at J, with 19 bases in the middle. The CDR3 nucleotides read TGTGCCAGCCTCCCTGTGGGGGGGCCATCAGATACGCAGTATTTT. Protein: CASLPVGGPSDTQYF.

The rearrangement links TRBV19 to TRBJ2-7; perhaps TRBD1 as D (5 bases). The CDR3 length is 14 residues. The V end lost 2 bases, the J end lost 3 bases, and 11 bases lay between the germline ends. The V gene's germline CDR1 is LNHDA and CDR2 SQIVND (reference sequence). CDR3 in DNA: TGTGCCAGTAGTATAACCGGACATCTCTACGAGCAGTACTTC. This sequence encodes CASSITGHLYEQYF.

The chain carries TRBV2 and TRBJ1-2, with 9 bases lining up with TRBD1. V was clipped by 7 bases and J by 4 bases; unmatched bases: 10. CDR3 length: 15 residues. Looked up from germline, CDR1 is SNHLY and CDR2 is FYNNEI. The CDR3 region has the DNA TGTGCCAGCAATACACAGGGGGCTGGTAGCTATGGCTACACCTTC. Translated, it gives CASNTQGAGSYGYTF. Full variable domain (rest looked up from reference TRBV2 and TRBJ1-2): EPEVTQTPSHQVTQMGQEVILRCVPISNHLYFYWYRQILGQKVEFLVSFYNNEISEKSEIFDDQFSVERPDGSNFTLKIRSTKLEDSAMYFCASNTQGAGSYGYTFGSGTRLTVV.

The chain has TRBV2 and TRBJ2-7; perhaps TRBD1 as D (5 bases). Looked up from germline, CDR1 is SNHLY and CDR2 is FYNNEI. V shed 8 bases and J shed 0 bases, with 14 bases lying between them. The length of the CDR3 is 14 residues. For the CDR3, the DNA is TGTGCCAGCTCTTCCCAGGGTCCCTCCTACGAGCAGTACTTC. It specifies CASSSQGPSYEQYF.

This clone has a single count. V and J are TRBV5-5 and TRBJ1-2; 7 bases are a match to TRBD1. The CDR3 has 13 amino acids. Germline values: CDR1 SGHKS, CDR2 YYEKEE (reference sequence). The junction had 8 bases not matched to a gene; V was cut back by 4 bases and J by 8 bases. The CDR3 loop is CASSITGERGYTF. CDR3 nucleotides: TGTGCCAGCAGCATTACAGGGGAAAGAGGCTACACCTTC. The full variable domain, in which reference TRBV5-5 and TRBJ1-2 provide the parts outside the CDR3, is DAGVTQSPTHLIKTRGQQVTLRCSPISGHKSVSWYQQVLGQGPQFIFQYYEKEERGRGNFPDRFSARQFPNYSSELNVNALLLGDSALYLCASSITGERGYTFGSGTRLTVV.

The V call is TRBV6-2 or TRBV6-3, the J call TRBJ1-2; D unclear. Germline-derived CDR1 and CDR2 are MNHEY and SVGEGT. The CDR3 runs 14 residues. The germline V and J ends were trimmed by 5 bases and 4 bases, with 14 bases remaining between them. The CDR3 sequence is CASSRPTHLYGYTF. The CDR3, as DNA: TGTGCCAGCAGTCGCCCTACTCACCTCTATGGCTACACCTTC.

V usage is TRBV6-5 and J usage is TRBJ1-1, with D possibly being TRBD1 (6 bases). The CDR3 length is 13 residues. CDR1 and CDR2 from the germline V gene are MNHEY and SVGAGI. Trimming stripped 5 bases from V and 5 bases from J, with 12 bases between. The chain's CDR3 is CASSILRGTEAFF. For the CDR3, the DNA is TGTGCCAGCAGTATCCTGAGGGGGACTGAAGCTTTCTTT.

Only one count was recorded for this clone. The V gene is TRBV19, the J gene TRBJ1-5; D might be TRBD1 (5 bases). Germline CDR1 is LNHDA and CDR2 is SQIVND (reference sequence). This CDR3 region has 15 residues. The V end lost 8 bases, the J end lost 0 bases, and 14 bases lay between the germline ends. The CDR3 region is CASLPQGYSNQPQHF. The CDR3 coding sequence is TGTGCCAGTCTCCCTCAGGGCTATAGCAATCAGCCCCAGCATTTT.

This clone was found once. The chain carries TRBV4-2 and TRBJ2-7, with D tentatively TRBD1 (5 bases). Germline V gives CDR1 LGHNA, CDR2 YNFKEQ. Trimming pared 0 bases from V and 5 bases from J, leaving 17 bases between. CDR3 length equals 16 residues. CDR3 loop: CASSQDRAGIRNEQYF. CDR3 sequence (DNA): TGTGCCAGCAGCCAAGATAGGGCAGGGATTAGGAACGAGCAGTACTTC.